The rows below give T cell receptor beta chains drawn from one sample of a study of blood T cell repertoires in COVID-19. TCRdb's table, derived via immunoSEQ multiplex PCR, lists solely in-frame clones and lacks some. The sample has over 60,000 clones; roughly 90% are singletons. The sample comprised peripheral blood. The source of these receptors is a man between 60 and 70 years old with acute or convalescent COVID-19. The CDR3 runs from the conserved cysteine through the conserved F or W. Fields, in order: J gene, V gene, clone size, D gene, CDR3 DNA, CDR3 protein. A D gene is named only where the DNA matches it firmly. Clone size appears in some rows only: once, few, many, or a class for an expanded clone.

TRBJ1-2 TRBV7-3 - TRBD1 TGTGCCAGCGGCCCCGGACAGGGTTCATATGGCTACACCTTC CASGPGQGSYGYTF
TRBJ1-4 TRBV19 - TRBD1 TGTGCCAGTAGTCAACAGGGGGCGCCTGGAAAACTGTTTTTT CASSQQGAPGKLFF
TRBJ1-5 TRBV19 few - TGTGCCACTTCGGACACGGGCAATCAGCCCCAGCATTTT CATSDTGNQPQHF
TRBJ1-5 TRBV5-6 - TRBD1 TGTGCCAGCAGCTTTGGACAGGTTGCCAATCAGCCCCAGCATTTT CASSFGQVANQPQHF
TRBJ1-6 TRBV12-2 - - TGTGCAAGTCGCCCTAATCGGACAGGGGACTATAATTCACCCCTCCACTTT CASRPNRTGDYNSPLHF
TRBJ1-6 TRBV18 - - TGTGCCAGCTCACCGTCCGACCGGGACAATACACCTGCTACCTATAATTCACCCCTCCACTTT CASSPSDRDNTPATYNSPLHF
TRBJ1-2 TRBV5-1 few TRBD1 TGCGCCAGCAGCTTGGCCGGGACAGGGGCTCTTGGCTACACCTTC CASSLAGTGALGYTF
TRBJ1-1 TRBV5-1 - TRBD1 TGCGCCAGCACTCCCGGACAGGGGGTAATGAACACTGAAGCTTTCTTT CASTPGQGVMNTEAFF
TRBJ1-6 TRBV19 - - TGTGCCAGTAGTATACAGGGGACTTCACCCCTCCACTTT CASSIQGTSPLHF
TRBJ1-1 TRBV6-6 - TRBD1 TGTGCCAGCAGTCGGCCGGGACAGGGCTTTTTCGCTTTCTTT CASSRPGQGFFAFF
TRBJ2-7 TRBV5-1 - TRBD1 TGCGCCAGCAGCTTGGGAGACAGGGGCTACGAGCAGTACTTC CASSLGDRGYEQYF
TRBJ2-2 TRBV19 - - TGTGCCAGTAGTAGTCCAGGGAACACCGGGGAGCTGTTTTTT CASSSPGNTGELFF
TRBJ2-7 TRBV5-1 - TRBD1 TGCGCCAGCAGCCCCGGGACAGCCTACGAGCAGTACTTC CASSPGTAYEQYF
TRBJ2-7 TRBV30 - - TGTGCCTGGACCCCACGGGGTACAGCCTACGAGCAGTACTTC CAWTPRGTAYEQYF
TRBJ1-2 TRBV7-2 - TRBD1 TGTGCCATTTCGACAGGGGGCATCTATGGCTACACCTTC CAISTGGIYGYTF
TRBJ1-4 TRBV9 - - TGTGCCAGCAGCGTAGGGACAGCTAATGAAAAACTGTTTTTT CASSVGTANEKLFF
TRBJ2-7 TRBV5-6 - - TGTGCCAGCAGTTCAGCCTACGAGCAGTACTTC CASSSAYEQYF
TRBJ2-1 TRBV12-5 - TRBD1 TGTGCTAGTGGTTCGGGACAGGGCGCCGCCAATGAGCAGTTCTTC CASGSGQGAANEQFF
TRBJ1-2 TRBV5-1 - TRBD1 TGCGCCAGCAGCCTGGGACAGGGAATTGGCTACACCTTC CASSLGQGIGYTF
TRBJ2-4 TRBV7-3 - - TGTGCCAGCAGCCTGATCTGGGGGCTAGCCAAAAACATTCAGTACTTC CASSLIWGLAKNIQYF
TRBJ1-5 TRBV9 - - TGTGCCAGCAGCCCAGAGGGAGGGCAGCCGGGGAGCAATCAGCCCCAGCATTTT CASSPEGGQPGSNQPQHF
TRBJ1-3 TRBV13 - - TGTGCCAGCAGCTCCCCAGACAGACCTGCCTCTGGAAACACCATATATTTT CASSSPDRPASGNTIYF
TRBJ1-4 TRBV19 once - TGTGCCAGTAGTACCGACAGGATCGCAACTAATGAAAAACTGTTTTTT CASSTDRIATNEKLFF
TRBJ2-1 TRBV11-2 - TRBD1 TGTGCCAGCAGTAGAAGACGGGGACAGGGGATCGATGAGCAGTTCTTC CASSRRRGQGIDEQFF